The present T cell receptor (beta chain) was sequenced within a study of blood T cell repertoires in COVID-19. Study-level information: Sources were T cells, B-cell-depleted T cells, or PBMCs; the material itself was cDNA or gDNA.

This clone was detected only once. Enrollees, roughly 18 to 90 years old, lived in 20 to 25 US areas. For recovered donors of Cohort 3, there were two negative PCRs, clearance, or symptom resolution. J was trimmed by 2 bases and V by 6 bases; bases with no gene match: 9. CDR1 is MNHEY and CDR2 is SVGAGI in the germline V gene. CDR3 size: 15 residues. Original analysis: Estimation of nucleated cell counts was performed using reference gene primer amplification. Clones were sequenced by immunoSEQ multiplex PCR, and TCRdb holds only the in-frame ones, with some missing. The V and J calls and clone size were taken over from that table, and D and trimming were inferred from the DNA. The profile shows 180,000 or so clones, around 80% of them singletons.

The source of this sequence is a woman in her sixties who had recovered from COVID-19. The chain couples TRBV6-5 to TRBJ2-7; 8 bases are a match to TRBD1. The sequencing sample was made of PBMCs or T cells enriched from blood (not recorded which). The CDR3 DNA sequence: TGTGCCAGCAGGCCTGGGGTGGACAGGGCCTACGAGCAGTACTTC. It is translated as CASRPGVDRAYEQYF.